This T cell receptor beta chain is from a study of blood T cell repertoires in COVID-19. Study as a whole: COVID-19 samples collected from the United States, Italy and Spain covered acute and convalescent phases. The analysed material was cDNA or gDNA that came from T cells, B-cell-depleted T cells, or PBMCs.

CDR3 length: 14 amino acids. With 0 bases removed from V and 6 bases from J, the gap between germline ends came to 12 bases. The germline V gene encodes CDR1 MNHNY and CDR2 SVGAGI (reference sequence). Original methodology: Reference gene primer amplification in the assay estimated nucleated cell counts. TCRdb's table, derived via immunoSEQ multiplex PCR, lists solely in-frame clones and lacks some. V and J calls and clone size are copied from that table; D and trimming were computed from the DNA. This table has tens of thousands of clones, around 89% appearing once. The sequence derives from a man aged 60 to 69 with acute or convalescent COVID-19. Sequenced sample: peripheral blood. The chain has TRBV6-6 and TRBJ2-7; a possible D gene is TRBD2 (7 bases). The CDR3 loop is CASSYSPGGSEQYF. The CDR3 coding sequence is TGTGCCAGCAGTTACTCACCGGGGGGCTCCGAGCAGTACTTC.